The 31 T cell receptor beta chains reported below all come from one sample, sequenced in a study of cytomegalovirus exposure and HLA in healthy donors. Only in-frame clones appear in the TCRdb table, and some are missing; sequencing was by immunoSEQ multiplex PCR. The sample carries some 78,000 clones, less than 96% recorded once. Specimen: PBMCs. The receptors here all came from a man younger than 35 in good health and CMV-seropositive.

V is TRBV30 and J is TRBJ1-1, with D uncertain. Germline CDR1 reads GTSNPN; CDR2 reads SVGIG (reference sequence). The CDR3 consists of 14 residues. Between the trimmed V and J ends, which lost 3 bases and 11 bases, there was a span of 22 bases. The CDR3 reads CAWRGDPGLSKAFF. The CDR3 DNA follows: TGTGCCTGGAGGGGAGACCCGGGCCTGTCTAAGGCTTTCTTT. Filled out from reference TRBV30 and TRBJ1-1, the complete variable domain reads SQTIHQWPATLVQPVGSPLSLECTVEGTSNPNLYWYRQAAGRGLQLLFYSVGIGQISSEVPQNLSASRPQDRQFILSSKKLLLSDSGFYLCAWRGDPGLSKAFFGQGTRLTVV.

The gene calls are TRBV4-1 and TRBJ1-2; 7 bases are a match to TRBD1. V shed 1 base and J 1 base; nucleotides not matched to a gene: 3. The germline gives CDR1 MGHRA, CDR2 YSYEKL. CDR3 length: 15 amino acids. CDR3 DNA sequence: TGCGCCAGCAGCCAAGGACAGGGTATTAACTATGGCTACACCTTC. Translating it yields CASSQGQGINYGYTF.

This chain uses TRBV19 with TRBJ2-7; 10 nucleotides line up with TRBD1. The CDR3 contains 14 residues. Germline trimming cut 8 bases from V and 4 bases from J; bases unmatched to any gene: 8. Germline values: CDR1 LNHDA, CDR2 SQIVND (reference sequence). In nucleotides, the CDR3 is TGTGCCAGTCGACAGACAGGGGGCGGGTACGAGCAGTACTTC. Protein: CASRQTGGGYEQYF.

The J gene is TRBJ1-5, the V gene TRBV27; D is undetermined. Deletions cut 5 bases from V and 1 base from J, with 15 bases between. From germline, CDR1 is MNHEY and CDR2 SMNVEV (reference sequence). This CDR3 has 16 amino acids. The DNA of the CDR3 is TGTGCCAGCAGTGTAAGAGGGAGTATCAGCAATCAGCCCCAGCATTTT. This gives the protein CASSVRGSISNQPQHF.

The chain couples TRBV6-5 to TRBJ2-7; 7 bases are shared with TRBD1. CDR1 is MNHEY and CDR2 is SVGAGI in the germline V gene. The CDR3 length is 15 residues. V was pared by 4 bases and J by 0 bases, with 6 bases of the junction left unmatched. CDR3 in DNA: TGTGCCAGCAGTTCCCGGGACAGAGGCTCCTACGAGCAGTACTTC. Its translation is CASSSRDRGSYEQYF.

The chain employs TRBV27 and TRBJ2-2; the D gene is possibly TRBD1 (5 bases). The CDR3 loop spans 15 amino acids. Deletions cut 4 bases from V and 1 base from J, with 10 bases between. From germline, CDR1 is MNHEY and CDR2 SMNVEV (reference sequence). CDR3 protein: CASSWGRGNTGELFF. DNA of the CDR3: TGTGCCAGCAGTTGGGGTAGGGGGAACACCGGGGAGCTGTTTTTT.

The CDR3 DNA reads TGTGCCTGGAGTGAGAACCGAGGGCATAATGAAAAACTGTTTTTT. This gives the protein CAWSENRGHNEKLFF. The rearrangement uses TRBV30 and TRBJ1-4, with D hard to call. V lost 1 base and J 4 bases, leaving 13 bases between the germline ends. From germline, CDR1 is GTSNPN and CDR2 SVGIG (reference sequence). This CDR3 contains 15 residues. Variable domain in full (rest from reference TRBV30 and TRBJ1-4): SQTIHQWPATLVQPVGSPLSLECTVEGTSNPNLYWYRQAAGRGLQLLFYSVGIGQISSEVPQNLSASRPQDRQFILSSKKLLLSDSGFYLCAWSENRGHNEKLFFGSGTQLSVL.

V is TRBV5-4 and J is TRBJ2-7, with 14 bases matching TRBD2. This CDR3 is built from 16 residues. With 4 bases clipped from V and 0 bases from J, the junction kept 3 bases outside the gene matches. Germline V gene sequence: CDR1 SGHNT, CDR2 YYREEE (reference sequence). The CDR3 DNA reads TGTGCCAGCAGCGGGACTAGCGGGAGAGTCTCCTACGAGCAGTACTTC. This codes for CASSGTSGRVSYEQYF.

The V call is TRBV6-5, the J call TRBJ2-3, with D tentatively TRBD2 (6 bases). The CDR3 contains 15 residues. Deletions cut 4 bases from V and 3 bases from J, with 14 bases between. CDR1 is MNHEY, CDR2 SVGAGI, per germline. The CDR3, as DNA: TGTGCCAGCAGTTTCGGGGGAGGAGTGACAGATACGCAGTATTTT. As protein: CASSFGGGVTDTQYF.

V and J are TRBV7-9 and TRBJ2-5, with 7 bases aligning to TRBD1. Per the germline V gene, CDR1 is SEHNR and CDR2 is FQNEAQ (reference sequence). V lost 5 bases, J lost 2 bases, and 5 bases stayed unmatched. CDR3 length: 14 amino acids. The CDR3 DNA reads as TGTGCCAGCAGCCCCGACAGGGAGCAAGAGACCCAGTACTTC. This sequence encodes CASSPDREQETQYF. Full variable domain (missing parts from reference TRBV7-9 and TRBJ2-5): DTGVSQNPRHKITKRGQNVTFRCDPISEHNRLYWYRQTLGQGPEFLTYFQNEAQLEKSRLLSDRFSAERPKGSFSTLEIQRTEQGDSAMYLCASSPDREQETQYFGPGTRLLVL.

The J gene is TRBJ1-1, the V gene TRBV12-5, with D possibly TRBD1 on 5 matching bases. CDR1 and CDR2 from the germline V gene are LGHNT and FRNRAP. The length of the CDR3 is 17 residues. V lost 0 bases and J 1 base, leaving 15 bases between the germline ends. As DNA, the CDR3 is TGTGCTAGTGGTTTGGTCACCCACCCGGGGGGGAACACTGAAGCTTTCTTT. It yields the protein CASGLVTHPGGNTEAFF.

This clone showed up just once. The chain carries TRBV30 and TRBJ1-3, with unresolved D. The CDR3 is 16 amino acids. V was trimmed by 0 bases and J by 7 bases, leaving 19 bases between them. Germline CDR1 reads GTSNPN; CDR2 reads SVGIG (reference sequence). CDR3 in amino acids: CAWSVRGTFRGNTIYF. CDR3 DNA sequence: TGTGCCTGGAGTGTACGTGGCACCTTCAGAGGGAACACCATATATTTT.

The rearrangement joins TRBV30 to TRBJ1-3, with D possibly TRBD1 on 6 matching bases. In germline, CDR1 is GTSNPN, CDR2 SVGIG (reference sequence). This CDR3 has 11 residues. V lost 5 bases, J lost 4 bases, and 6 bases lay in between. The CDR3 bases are TGTGCCTGGGGACAGGGAAACACCATATATTTT. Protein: CAWGQGNTIYF.

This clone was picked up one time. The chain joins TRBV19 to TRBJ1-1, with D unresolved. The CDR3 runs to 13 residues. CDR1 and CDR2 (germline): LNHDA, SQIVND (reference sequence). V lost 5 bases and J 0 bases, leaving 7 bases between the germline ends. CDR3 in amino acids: CASSGGMNTEAFF. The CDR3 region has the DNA TGTGCCAGTAGTGGCGGGATGAACACTGAAGCTTTCTTT. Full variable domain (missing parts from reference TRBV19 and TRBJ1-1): DGGITQSPKYLFRKEGQNVTLSCEQNLNHDAMYWYRQDPGQGLRLIYYSQIVNDFQKGDIAEGYSVSREKKESFPLTVTSAQKNPTAFYLCASSGGMNTEAFFGQGTRLTVV.

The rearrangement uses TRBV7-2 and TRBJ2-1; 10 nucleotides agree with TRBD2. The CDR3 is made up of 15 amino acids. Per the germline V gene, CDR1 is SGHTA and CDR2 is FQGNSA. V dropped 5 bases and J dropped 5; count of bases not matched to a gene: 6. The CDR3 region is CASSRGTSANNEQFF. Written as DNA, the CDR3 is TGTGCCAGCAGCAGAGGGACTAGCGCCAACAATGAGCAGTTCTTC.

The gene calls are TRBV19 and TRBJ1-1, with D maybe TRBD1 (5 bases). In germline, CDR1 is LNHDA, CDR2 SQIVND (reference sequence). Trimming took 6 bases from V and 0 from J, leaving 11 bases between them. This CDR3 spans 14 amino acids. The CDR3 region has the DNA TGTGCCAGTAGAACGGGGGTTTTGAACACTGAAGCTTTCTTT. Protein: CASRTGVLNTEAFF.

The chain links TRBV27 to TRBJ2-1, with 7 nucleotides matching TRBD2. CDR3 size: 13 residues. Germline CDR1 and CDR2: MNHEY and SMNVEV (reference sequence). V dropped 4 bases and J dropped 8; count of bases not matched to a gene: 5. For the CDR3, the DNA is TGTGCCAGCAGTTCCGGGAGGACCTATGAGCAGTTCTTC. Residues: CASSSGRTYEQFF.

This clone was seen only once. The CDR3 sequence is CASSAGTANYGYTF. CDR3 nucleotide sequence: TGTGCCAGCAGCGCCGGGACAGCTAACTATGGCTACACCTTC. This chain links TRBV13 with TRBJ1-2, with 7 nucleotides matching TRBD1. The CDR3 totals 14 residues. In germline, CDR1 is PRHDT, CDR2 FYEKMQ (reference sequence). Trimming removed 5 bases from V and 0 bases from J; junction bases left unmatched: 3.

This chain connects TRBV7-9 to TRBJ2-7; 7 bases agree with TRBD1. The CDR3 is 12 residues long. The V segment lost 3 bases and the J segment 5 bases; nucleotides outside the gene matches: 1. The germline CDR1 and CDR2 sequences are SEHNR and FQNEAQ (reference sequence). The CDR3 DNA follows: TGTGCCAGCAGCTTCGGACAGGACGAGCAGTACTTC. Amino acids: CASSFGQDEQYF.

As DNA, the CDR3 is TGTGCCAGCAGCTCGTTACAGGGGTATCCAGATACGCAGTATTTT. Protein product: CASSSLQGYPDTQYF. The gene calls are TRBV11-2 and TRBJ2-3; 7 bases align to TRBD1. Germline values: CDR1 SGHAT, CDR2 FQNNGV. There are 15 residues in the CDR3. Trimming took 4 bases from V and 4 from J; bases not matched to a gene: 8.

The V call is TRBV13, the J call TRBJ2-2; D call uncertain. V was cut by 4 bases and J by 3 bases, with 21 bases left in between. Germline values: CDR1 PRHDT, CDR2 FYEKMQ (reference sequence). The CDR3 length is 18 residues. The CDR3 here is CASSSPPLDTVHTGELFF. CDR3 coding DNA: TGTGCCAGCAGCTCACCTCCCCTCGATACAGTGCACACCGGGGAGCTGTTTTTT.

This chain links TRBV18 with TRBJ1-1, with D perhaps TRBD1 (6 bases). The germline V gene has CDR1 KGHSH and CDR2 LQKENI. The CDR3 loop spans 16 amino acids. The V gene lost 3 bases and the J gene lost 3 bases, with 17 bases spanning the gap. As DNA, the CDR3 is TGTGCCAGCTCACCGTCACAGGGTGTTCGGGACACTGAAGCTTTCTTT. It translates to CASSPSQGVRDTEAFF.

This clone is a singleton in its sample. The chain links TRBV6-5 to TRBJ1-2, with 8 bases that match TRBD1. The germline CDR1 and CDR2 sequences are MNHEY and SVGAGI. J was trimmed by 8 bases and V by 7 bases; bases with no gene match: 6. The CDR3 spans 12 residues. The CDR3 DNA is TGTGCCAGCACTACAGGGGGATGGGGCTACACCTTC. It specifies CASTTGGWGYTF.

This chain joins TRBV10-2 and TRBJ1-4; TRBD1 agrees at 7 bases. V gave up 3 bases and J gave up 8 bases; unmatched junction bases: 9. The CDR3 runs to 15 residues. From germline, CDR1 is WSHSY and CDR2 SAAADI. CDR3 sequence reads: CASSETTGLVEKLFF. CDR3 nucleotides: TGCGCCAGCAGTGAAACGACAGGGCTTGTAGAAAAACTGTTTTTT.

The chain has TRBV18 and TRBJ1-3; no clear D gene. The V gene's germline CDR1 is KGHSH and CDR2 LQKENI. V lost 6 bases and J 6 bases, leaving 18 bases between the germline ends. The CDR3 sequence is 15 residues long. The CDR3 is CASSPTGVEENTIYF. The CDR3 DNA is TGTGCCAGCTCCCCCACCGGGGTGGAAGAAAACACCATATATTTT.

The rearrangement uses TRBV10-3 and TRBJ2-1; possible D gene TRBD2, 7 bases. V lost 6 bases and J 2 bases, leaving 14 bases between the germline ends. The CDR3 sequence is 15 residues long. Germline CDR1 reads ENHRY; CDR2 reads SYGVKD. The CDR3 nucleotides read TGTGCCATCAGCGGGGGGCTGGAGCCCTACAATGAGCAGTTCTTC. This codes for CAISGGLEPYNEQFF.

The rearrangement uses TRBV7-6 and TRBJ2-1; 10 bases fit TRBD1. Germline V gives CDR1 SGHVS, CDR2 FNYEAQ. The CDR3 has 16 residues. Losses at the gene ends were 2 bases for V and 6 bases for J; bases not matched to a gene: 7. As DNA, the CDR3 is TGTGCCAGCAGCTTAAGTCGGGACAGGGGAATCAATGAGCAGTTCTTC. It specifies CASSLSRDRGINEQFF.

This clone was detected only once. CDR3 in amino acids: CASSKVNRGGYGYTF. CDR3 DNA sequence: TGTGCCAGCAGCAAAGTCAACAGGGGTGGCTATGGCTACACCTTC. The V gene is TRBV21-1, the J gene TRBJ1-2; the tabulated D call, TRBD1, remains unverified against the DNA. TRBV21-1 is designated a pseudogene. The CDR3 runs to 15 residues.

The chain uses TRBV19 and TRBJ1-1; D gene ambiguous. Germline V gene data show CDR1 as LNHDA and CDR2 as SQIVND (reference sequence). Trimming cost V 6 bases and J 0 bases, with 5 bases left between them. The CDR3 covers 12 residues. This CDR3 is CASSHMNTEAFF. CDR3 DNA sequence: TGTGCCAGTAGCCACATGAACACTGAAGCTTTCTTT.

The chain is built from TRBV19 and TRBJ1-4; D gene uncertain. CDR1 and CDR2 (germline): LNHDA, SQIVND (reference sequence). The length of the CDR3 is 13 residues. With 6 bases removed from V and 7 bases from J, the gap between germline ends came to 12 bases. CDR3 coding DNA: TGTGCCAGTAGCTTCGGGGTTTTTGAAAAACTGTTTTTT. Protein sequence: CASSFGVFEKLFF.

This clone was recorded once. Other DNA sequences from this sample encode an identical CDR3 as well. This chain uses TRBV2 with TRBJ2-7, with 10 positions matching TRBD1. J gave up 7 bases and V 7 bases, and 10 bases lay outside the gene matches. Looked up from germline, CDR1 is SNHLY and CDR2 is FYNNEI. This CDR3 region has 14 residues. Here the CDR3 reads CASIRQGAPSEQYF. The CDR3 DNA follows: TGTGCCAGCATCCGACAGGGGGCCCCTTCTGAGCAGTACTTC.